The entry below describes one T cell receptor beta chain. In the original analysis: Reference gene primer amplification yielded estimated nucleated cell counts. Only in-frame clones appear in the TCRdb table, and some are missing; sequencing was by immunoSEQ multiplex PCR. For V, J and clone size, that table is used; D and trimming come from the DNA. Of 60,000 to 85,000 clones in the sample, roughly 86% were seen once. The sample belongs to a study of blood T cell repertoires in COVID-19. Study context: From the United States, Italy and Spain came samples of acute and convalescent COVID-19. T cells, B-cell-depleted T cells, or PBMCs provided the cDNA or gDNA that served as material.

The germline gives CDR1 MDHEN, CDR2 SYDVKM. The CDR3 totals 12 residues. Losses at the gene ends were 8 bases for V and 7 bases for J; bases not matched to a gene: 7. Sequenced: peripheral blood. This receptor was identified in a human donor in a cohort sampled during active COVID-19. The chain couples TRBV28 to TRBJ2-5; 7 bases match TRBD1. The CDR3 nucleotides are TGTGCCAGCGGACAGGCCACCGGGACCCAGTACTTC. This translates into CASGQATGTQYF.